The 32 T cell receptor beta chains listed next were all sequenced from one sample in a study of T cells in Graves' hyperthyroidism and ophthalmopathy (dated by TCRdb to between 2018 and 2021). The receptor library was made with multiplex PCR. These reads were obtained on an Illumina HiSeq 2000. Amplification of TCR beta CDR3 regions was carried out from RNA transcripts. For the first round of RT-PCR on the TCR CDR3, the HTBI primer set was used together with the Qiagen OneStep RT-PCR kit. TCRdb passed the public sequencing reads through fastp at Q25 and MiXCR, retaining productive beta sequences. Every CDR3 protein is listed once, alongside the most common genes and DNA of its rows. The sample table shows approximately 560,000 distinct CDR3 sequences, and about 15% are seen once. The biggest ten clones account for about 7% of the sample. Sequencing was carried out using blood. All receptors derive from a woman aged 25 to 39 with Graves' hyperthyroidism.

This clonotype came up a few times. This likely comes from a read error, as the CDR3 has no conserved phenylalanine or tryptophan at its end. The rearrangement links TRBV6-1 to TRBJ1-2; D not resolved. V shed 10 bases and J shed 4 bases, with 19 bases lying between them. CDR3 length: 14 amino acids. Germline V CDR1 and CDR2: MNHNS, SASEGT. The CDR3 loop is CATTGPPEVYGYTL. CDR3 nucleotide sequence: TGTGCCACGACCGGGCCCCCTGAGGTCTATGGCTACACCCTC.

In its sample, this clonotype was seen a few times. The chain links TRBV7-9 to TRBJ1-2; the D gene is possibly TRBD1 (5 bases). Germline loops: CDR1 SEHNR, CDR2 FQNEAQ (reference sequence). V lost 4 bases to trimming and J lost 2 bases, with 20 bases between them. This CDR3 is built from 17 residues. CDR3 residues: CASSSNRGEWRNYGYTF. The DNA for the CDR3 is TGTGCCAGCAGCTCAAACCGAGGGGAATGGAGAAACTATGGCTACACCTTC.

Concerning this clonotype: One junction end does not reproduce the germline sequence, and a read error may be involved. V is TRBV12-5 and J is TRBJ2-1; D remains unclear. This CDR3 has 15 amino acids. The germline V gene has CDR1 LGHNT and CDR2 FRNRAP. The CDR3 here is CASGLVTRLYNERFF. The CDR3 DNA is TGTGCTAGTGGTTTGGTTACCAGATTATACAATGAGCGGTTCTTC.

This clonotype came up many times. This chain connects TRBV7-8 to TRBJ2-1; no definite D call. The length of the CDR3 is 18 residues. In germline, CDR1 is SGHVS, CDR2 FQNEAQ. Trimming removed 5 bases at V and 6 bases at J, with 26 bases between. CDR3 loop: CASSQNRPSFQPSNEQFF. The CDR3 DNA reads as TGTGCCAGCAGCCAAAATCGTCCATCCTTTCAGCCTTCCAATGAGCAGTTCTTC.

This sequence joins TRBV5-1 and TRBJ2-7; no clear D. The length of the CDR3 is 14 residues. Per the germline V gene, CDR1 is SGHRS and CDR2 is YFSETQ. Trimming removed 4 bases from V and 0 bases from J, with 11 bases in between. As DNA, the CDR3 is TGCGCCAGCAGCGGTAGACCCAACTCCTACGAGCAGTACTTC. Translation gives CASSGRPNSYEQYF.

Many counts were recorded for this clonotype. This chain joins TRBV2 and TRBJ2-7; D remains ambiguous. Germline V gene sequence: CDR1 SNHLY, CDR2 FYNNEI. The ends were cut back, 6 bases at V and 6 bases at J, with 15 bases in the middle. The CDR3 has 13 residues. The CDR3 coding sequence is TGTGCCAGCAGAACCCAGTTGGGTTCCGAGCAGTACTTC. This sequence encodes CASRTQLGSEQYF.

This clonotype came up once. One base away lies a much larger clone, so this may be a sequencing read error. CDR3 residues: CASSRSLEDEDGYAF. The CDR3 nucleotides read TGTGCCAGCTCACGGTCCCTGGAAGACGAGGATGGCTACGCCTTC. The V call is TRBV18, the J call TRBJ1-2; D is unresolved. The CDR3 runs to 15 residues. CDR1 KGHSH and CDR2 LQKENI come from the germline V gene.

There are many counts of this clonotype. The genes are TRBV2 and TRBJ1-1; D gene unclear. This CDR3 contains 13 residues. Germline CDR1 SNHLY, CDR2 FYNNEI. Trimming took off 6 bases at V and 3 bases at J, with 11 bases between the two ends. This CDR3 is CASRAGPYTEAFF. The CDR3 region has the DNA TGTGCCAGCAGGGCTGGACCCTACACTGAAGCTTTCTTT.

The chain joins TRBV20-1 to TRBJ2-3; TRBD2 is a possible D gene (6 bases). The CDR3 sequence is 12 residues long. Germline CDR1 and CDR2: DFQATT and SNEGSKA (reference sequence). V lost 8 bases, J lost 6 bases, and 15 bases lay in between. The CDR3 is CSRPGAADTQYF. The CDR3 DNA reads as TGCAGTAGACCGGGAGCCGCGGATACGCAGTATTTT.

Of note for this clonotype: A much larger clone is a single base away; this may be a read error. The chain combines TRBV28 with TRBJ2-5; no clear D gene. V lost 5 bases and J lost 3, with 13 bases in between. Germline V gene lookup returns CDR1 MDHEN and CDR2 SYDVKM. The CDR3 runs to 14 residues. This chain's CDR3 is CASSPPPGKETQYF. The CDR3 nucleotides read TGTGCCAGCAGTCCCCCCCCCGGTAAAGAGACCCAGTACTTC.

This chain connects TRBV11-2 to TRBJ1-6, with unresolved D. Trimming pared 5 bases from V and 0 bases from J, leaving 14 bases between. This CDR3 is built from 17 residues. Germline CDR1 is SGHAT and CDR2 is FQNNGV. CDR3 loop: CASSLRGLSSYNSPLHF. CDR3 DNA: TGTGCCAGCAGCCTGCGTGGGCTCAGCTCCTATAATTCACCCCTCCACTTT.

A few counts support this clonotype. The DNA for the CDR3 is TGTGCCAGCAGCGCCACCCAGACTAGCGGAGGCACAGATACGCAGTATTTT. It specifies CASSATQTSGGTDTQYF. The chain couples TRBV7-9 to TRBJ2-3; 9 bases line up with TRBD2. With 5 bases clipped from V and 1 base from J, the junction kept 10 bases outside the gene matches. This CDR3 spans 17 amino acids. The germline CDR1 and CDR2 sequences are SEHNR and FQNEAQ (reference sequence).

This clonotype showed up just a few times. This rearrangement joins TRBV18 to TRBJ2-6; D is uncertain. Germline values: CDR1 KGHSH, CDR2 LQKENI. V was clipped by 3 bases and J by 2 bases, with 11 bases between them. There are 16 residues in the CDR3. The chain's CDR3 is CASSPRHTTGANVLTF. Written as DNA, the CDR3 is TGTGCCAGCTCACCTCGACACACTACTGGGGCCAACGTCCTGACTTTC.

This clonotype was recorded at least ten times. A read error may account for a junction end that differs from germline. The J gene is TRBJ2-1, the V gene TRBV7-7; unclear D gene. Germline CDR1 reads SSHAT; CDR2 reads FNYEAQ (reference sequence). This CDR3 contains 13 residues. CDR3 coding DNA: TGTGCTAGCAGCTACACTCGGTGGAATGAGCAGTTCTTC. It yields the protein CASSYTRWNEQFF.

This chain uses TRBV3-1 with TRBJ2-2; the D call may be TRBD1 or TRBD2 (7 bases each). The CDR3 sequence is 16 residues long. Trimming pared 1 base from V and 6 bases from J, leaving 15 bases between. In germline, CDR1 is LGHDT, CDR2 YNNKEL (reference sequence). The DNA of the CDR3 is TGTGCCAGCAGCCAAGCAGGGGGGGGGCGCGCCGGGGAGCTGTTTTTT. It translates to CASSQAGGGRAGELFF. The variable domain in full, with the rest retrieved from reference TRBV3-1 and TRBJ2-2, is DTAVSQTPKYLVTQMGNDKSIKCEQNLGHDTMYWYKQDSKKFLKIMFSYNNKELIINETVPNRFSPKSPDKAHLNLHINSLELGDSAVYFCASSQAGGGRAGELFFGEGSRLTVL.

In its sample, this clonotype was seen many times. The chain couples TRBV5-1 to TRBJ2-1, with D perhaps matching TRBD1 (5 bases). V lost 4 bases and J lost 0, with 8 bases in between. Germline assignment: CDR1 SGHRS and CDR2 YFSETQ. The CDR3 consists of 14 residues. The CDR3 region is CASSQGGSYNEQFF. In nucleotides, the CDR3 is TGCGCCAGCAGCCAGGGCGGCTCCTACAATGAGCAGTTCTTC. The full variable domain, its missing parts supplied by reference TRBV5-1 and TRBJ2-1, is KAGVTQTPRYLIKTRGQQVTLSCSPISGHRSVSWYQQTPGQGLQFLFEYFSETQRNKGNFPGRFSGRQFSNSRSEMNVSTLELGDSALYLCASSQGGSYNEQFFGPGTRLTVL.

This chain uses TRBV19 with TRBJ2-7, with D possibly TRBD1 on 5 matching bases. Looked up from germline, CDR1 is LNHDA and CDR2 is SQIVND (reference sequence). The V end lost 5 bases, the J end lost 1 base, and 9 bases lay between the germline ends. The CDR3 has 13 amino acids. The DNA for the CDR3 is TGTGCCAGTAGTGGACAAAATTCCTACGAGCAGTACTTC. Translation: CASSGQNSYEQYF.

Many counts were recorded for this clonotype. The V call is TRBV2, the J call TRBJ2-3; 8 nucleotides line up with TRBD2. This CDR3 spans 16 amino acids. Germline V CDR1 and CDR2: SNHLY, FYNNEI. V lost 0 bases and J lost 1; bases outside the gene matches: 3. The CDR3 nucleotides read TGTGCCAGCAGTGAAGCGCAACTAGCGGGCACAGATACGCAGTATTTT. It codes for CASSEAQLAGTDTQYF.

The chain links TRBV18 to TRBJ2-6, with 8 bases aligning to TRBD2. Germline V lookup: CDR1 KGHSH, CDR2 LQKENI. The ends lost 6 bases at V and 0 bases at J; junction bases unmatched: 4. The CDR3 is 16 residues long. The CDR3 coding sequence is TGTGCCAGCTCCGGGGGGGCTGACTCTGGGGCCAACGTCCTGACTTTC. It is translated as CASSGGADSGANVLTF. The full variable domain, rest sourced from reference TRBV18 and TRBJ2-6, is NAGVMQNPRHLVRRRGQEARLRCSPMKGHSHVYWYRQLPEEGLKFMVYLQKENIIDESGMPKERFSAEFPKEGPSILRIQQVVRGDSAAYFCASSGGADSGANVLTFGAGSRLTVL.

A few counts support this clonotype. J is TRBJ2-7 and V is TRBV20-1; no clear D. Between the trimmed V and J ends, which lost 3 bases and 7 bases, there was a span of 13 bases. CDR3 length: 12 amino acids. Germline CDR1 reads DFQATT; CDR2 reads SNEGSKA (reference sequence). For the CDR3, the DNA is TGCAGTGCTAGCGGTGTGGTTTGGGAGCAGTACTTC. Its protein is CSASGVVWEQYF.

This clonotype was recorded a few times. This chain uses TRBV20-1 with TRBJ2-5; 8 bases map to TRBD1. The length of the CDR3 is 16 residues. With V trimmed by 0 bases and J by 2 bases, 8 bases remained unmatched. The germline gives CDR1 DFQATT, CDR2 SNEGSKA (reference sequence). CDR3 in amino acids: CSARDWTGRRQETQYF. DNA for the CDR3: TGCAGTGCTAGAGATTGGACAGGGAGGCGACAAGAGACCCAGTACTTC.

The J gene is TRBJ2-7, the V gene TRBV20-1; either TRBD1 or TRBD2 may fit D (5 bases each). The last part of the DNA fits TRBJ2-5 better; the J call may be wrong. There are 12 residues in the CDR3. CDR1 and CDR2 from the germline V gene are DFQATT and SNEGSKA (reference sequence). Here the CDR3 reads CSARDQIKTQYF. In DNA, the CDR3 is TGCAGTGCTCGGGACCAGATAAAGACCCAGTACTTC.

In its sample, this clonotype was seen many times. CDR3 nucleotide sequence: TGCAGTGCTAGCCACAGGGAGGGGACTGAAGCTTTCTTT. Amino acids: CSASHREGTEAFF. The J gene is TRBJ1-1, the V gene TRBV20-1; D is perhaps TRBD1 (6 bases). The CDR3 runs 13 residues. Germline CDR1 reads DFQATT; CDR2 reads SNEGSKA (reference sequence). Trimming removed 3 bases from V and 5 bases from J, with 13 bases in between.

The genes are TRBV28 and TRBJ2-1; 7 positions match TRBD1. Germline V CDR1 and CDR2: MDHEN, SYDVKM. The CDR3 loop spans 13 amino acids. V was clipped by 7 bases and J by 3 bases; unmatched bases: 3. CDR3 in amino acids: CASNRDSYNEQFF. The CDR3 DNA sequence: TGTGCCAGCAACCGGGACAGCTACAATGAGCAGTTCTTC.

This clonotype was seen ten or more times. The rearrangement links TRBV5-1 to TRBJ1-5, with TRBD1 as a possible D gene (6 bases). This CDR3 region has 14 residues. V was trimmed by 2 bases and J by 3 bases, leaving 9 bases between them. Germline CDR1 SGHRS, CDR2 YFSETQ. CDR3 in amino acids: CASSFSGDNQPQHF. The CDR3 nucleotides are TGCGCCAGCAGCTTCTCAGGGGACAATCAGCCCCAGCATTTT.

This clonotype was counted a few times. The CDR3 spells CASSRDFDQPQHF. As DNA, the CDR3 is TGTGCCAGCAGCCGGGACTTCGATCAGCCCCAGCATTTT. The J gene is TRBJ1-5, the V gene TRBV6-2 or TRBV6-3; D perhaps matches TRBD1 (5 bases). V was shortened by 6 bases and J by 5 bases, with 11 bases between the two germline ends. The CDR3 extends over 13 amino acids. Germline V gives CDR1 MNHEY, CDR2 SVGEGT.

This clonotype has a handful of counts. The chain employs TRBV6-2 or TRBV6-3 and TRBJ2-7; possibly TRBD1 for D (6 bases). Trimming stripped 10 bases from V and 1 base from J, with 11 bases between. Germline values: CDR1 MNHEY, CDR2 SVGEGT. The length of the CDR3 is 12 residues. CDR3 DNA sequence: TGTGCCACAGAGGACAGATCCTACGAGCAGTACTTC. Protein product: CATEDRSYEQYF.

CDR3 DNA: TGTGCCAGCAGTCGGACAGTTCGGGGAAACTATGGCTACACCTTC. Encoded protein: CASSRTVRGNYGYTF. This chain joins TRBV6-1 and TRBJ1-2; D might be TRBD1 (6 bases). This CDR3 has 15 amino acids. V dropped 5 bases and J dropped 2 bases, with 15 bases sitting between them. CDR1 and CDR2 from the germline V gene are MNHNS and SASEGT.

This chain uses TRBV14 with TRBJ1-1; D is uncertain. Germline lookup yields CDR1 SGHDN and CDR2 FVKESK. V shed 4 bases and J shed 3 bases, with 12 bases lying between them. This CDR3 contains 14 residues. CDR3 sequence: CASSPDPSDTEAFF. CDR3 in DNA: TGTGCCAGCAGCCCCGACCCTTCGGACACTGAAGCTTTCTTT. Based on the CDR3 plus reference TRBV14 and TRBJ1-1, the full variable domain is EAGVTQFPSHSVIEKGQTVTLRCDPISGHDNLYWYRRVMGKEIKFLLHFVKESKQDESGMPNNRFLAERTGGTYSTLKVQPAELEDSGVYFCASSPDPSDTEAFFGQGTRLTVV.

This clonotype was seen many times. V and J are TRBV5-1 and TRBJ2-3, with D tentatively TRBD2 (6 bases). Looked up from germline, CDR1 is SGHRS and CDR2 is YFSETQ. V shed 0 bases and J shed 1 base, with 9 bases lying between them. CDR3 length: 15 residues. This chain's CDR3 is CASSLGLDGTDTQYF. The CDR3 DNA reads TGCGCCAGCAGCTTGGGACTAGACGGCACAGATACGCAGTATTTT.

Worth noting for this clonotype: An end of the junction does not agree with germline; a read error may underlie this. The DNA of the CDR3 is TGTGCCACCAGTGATGACAGGGGTGGCCAGCCCCAGCATTTT. As protein: CATSDDRGGQPQHF. The chain employs TRBV28 and TRBJ1-5; 8 nucleotides agree with TRBD1. Germline assignment: CDR1 MDHEN and CDR2 SYDVKM. CDR3 size: 14 residues.

This clonotype was seen many times. The CDR3, as DNA: TGTGCCAGCTCAACTGACAGGGGGTGGGCTGAAGCTTTCTTT. Residues: CASSTDRGWAEAFF. This chain joins TRBV18 and TRBJ1-1; 9 bases line up with TRBD1. The germline gives CDR1 KGHSH, CDR2 LQKENI. The CDR3 runs to 14 residues. After removal of 5 bases from V and 6 bases from J, the junction contained 7 bases not matched to a gene.